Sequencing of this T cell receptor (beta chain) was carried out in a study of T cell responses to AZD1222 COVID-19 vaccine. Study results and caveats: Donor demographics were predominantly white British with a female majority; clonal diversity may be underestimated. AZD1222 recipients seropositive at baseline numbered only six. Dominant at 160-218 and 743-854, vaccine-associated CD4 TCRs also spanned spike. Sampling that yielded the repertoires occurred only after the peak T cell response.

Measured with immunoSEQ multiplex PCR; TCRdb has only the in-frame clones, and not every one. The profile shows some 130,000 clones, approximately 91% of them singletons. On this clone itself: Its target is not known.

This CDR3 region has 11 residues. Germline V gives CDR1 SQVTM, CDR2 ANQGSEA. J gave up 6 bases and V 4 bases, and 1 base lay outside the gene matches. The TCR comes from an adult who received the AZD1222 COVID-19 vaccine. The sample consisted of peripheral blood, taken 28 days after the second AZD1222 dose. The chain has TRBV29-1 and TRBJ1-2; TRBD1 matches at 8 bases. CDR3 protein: CSVGTGNGYTF. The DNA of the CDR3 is TGCAGCGTTGGGACAGGGAATGGCTACACCTTC.